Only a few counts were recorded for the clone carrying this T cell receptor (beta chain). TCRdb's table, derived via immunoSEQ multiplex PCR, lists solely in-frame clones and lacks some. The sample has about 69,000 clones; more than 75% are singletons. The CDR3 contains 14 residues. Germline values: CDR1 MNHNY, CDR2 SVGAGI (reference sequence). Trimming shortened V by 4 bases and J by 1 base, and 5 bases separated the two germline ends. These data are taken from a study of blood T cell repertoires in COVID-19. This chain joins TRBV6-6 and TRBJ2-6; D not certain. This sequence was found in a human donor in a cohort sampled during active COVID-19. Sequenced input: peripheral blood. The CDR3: CASSFLSGANVLTF. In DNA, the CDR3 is TGTGCCAGCAGTTTCTTGTCTGGGGCCAACGTCCTGACTTTC.